This TCR beta chain was recorded in a study of blood T cells in healthy people across ages. For the second PCR, which ran for 7 to 11 cycles, a sample-barcoded 5' primer and a J-beta primer mix were used. Each CDR3 protein is one row after TCRdb ran MiXCR on the 5' RACE reads. This repertoire shows around 800,000 distinct CDR3 sequences, around 24% found once; its top ten account for about 2.9%. These sequences were also reported in another study, on T cells of mothers and their children.

Input material: blood. The receptor's source is a boy between 10 and 17 years old in good health.

CDR3: CASSFGLAGAGETQYF. The CDR3 region has the DNA TGTGCCAGCAGTTTTGGACTAGCGGGAGCAGGAGAGACCCAGTACTTC. The gene calls are TRBV7-2 and TRBJ2-5; 13 positions agree with TRBD2. Germline CDR1 and CDR2: SGHTA and FQGNSA. CDR3 length: 16 amino acids. Germline trimming cut 6 bases from V and 4 bases from J; bases unmatched to any gene: 8.